The rows below give T cell receptor beta chains drawn from one sample of a study of Graves' ophthalmopathy and Graves' hyperthyroidism. TCRdb called the multiplex PCR reads again in MiXCR, with one record for every CDR3 protein. The data contain about 400,000 distinct CDR3 sequences, approximately 20% of them seen just once; the ten biggest clones take up about 1.4%. Sequenced input: peripheral blood. These receptors came from a woman between 18 and 29 years old with Graves' ophthalmopathy. Both conserved end residues are part of each CDR3. A D gene is named only where the DNA matches it firmly. Rows give clone size only sometimes, using once, few, many, or a class for an expanded clone.

j_call clone_size v_call d_call cdr3_aa cdr3_nt
TRBJ2-2 once TRBV11-2 TRBD2 CASSPRVAGAPVTGELFF TGTGCCAGCAGCCCTCGAGTAGCGGGGGCCCCCGTGACCGGGGAGCTGTTTTTT
TRBJ1-1 NA TRBV18 NA CASSPPGAPEAFF TGTGCCAGCTCACCACCGGGGGCCCCTGAAGCTTTCTTT
TRBJ1-2 many TRBV7-2 NA CASSLDGYTF TGTGCCAGCAGCTTGGATGGCTACACCTTC
TRBJ2-7 many TRBV18 NA CASSPLSPSYEQYF TGTGCCAGCTCACCTCTCTCCCCCTCCTACGAGCAGTACTTC
TRBJ2-7 many TRBV27 NA CASSLSIAYEQYF TGTGCCAGCAGTTTATCGATCGCCTACGAGCAGTACTTC
TRBJ1-1 NA TRBV5-1 NA CASSFQVNTEAFF TGCGCCAGCAGTTTCCAGGTTAACACTGAAGCTTTCTTT
TRBJ1-1 many TRBV12-3/TRBV12-4 NA CASSSQLGTEAFF TGTGCCAGCAGTTCTCAACTGGGCACTGAAGCTTTCTTT
TRBJ1-5 many TRBV12-3/TRBV12-4 NA CASKGRSQPQHF TGTGCCAGCAAGGGTAGGAGTCAGCCCCAGCATTTT
TRBJ2-5 NA TRBV12-3/TRBV12-4 NA CASGGVEETQYF TGTGCCAGCGGCGGGGTGGAAGAGACCCAGTACTTC
TRBJ1-5 many TRBV20-1 NA CSAGDSNQPQHF TGCAGTGCAGGGGATAGCAATCAGCCCCAGCATTTT
TRBJ1-1 NA TRBV19 TRBD1 CASSVHRDSEAFF TGTGCCAGTAGTGTCCACCGGGACAGTGAAGCTTTCTTT
TRBJ2-6 many TRBV24-1 NA CATSDATASGANVLTF TGTGCCACCAGTGATGCGACAGCCTCTGGGGCCAACGTCCTGACTTTC
TRBJ2-5 many TRBV10-2 TRBD1 CASRRGQLTGNQETQYF TGCGCCAGCAGACGGGGACAGTTAACTGGGAATCAAGAGACCCAGTACTTC
TRBJ2-7 many TRBV11-2 NA CASSLVRMGEQYF TGTGCCAGCAGCTTAGTGCGAATGGGCGAGCAGTACTTC
TRBJ1-6 many TRBV27 NA CASSSTGLSSYNSPLHF TGTGCCAGCTCATCGACAGGTCTCAGCTCCTATAATTCACCCCTCCACTTT
TRBJ1-5 many TRBV28 NA CASISWGINQPQHF TGTGCCAGCATTTCCTGGGGAATCAATCAGCCCCAGCATTTT
TRBJ2-7 NA TRBV27 NA CASSLYRDYEQYF TGTGCCAGCAGTTTATACAGGGACTACGAGCAGTACTTC
TRBJ2-7 many TRBV2 NA CASIRDGKKQYF TGTGCCAGCATCCGGGACGGGAAAAAGCAGTACTTC
TRBJ1-1 many TRBV6-2/TRBV6-3 NA CASTLPPGEAFF TGTGCCAGCACCCTCCCCCCAGGGGAAGCTTTCTTT
TRBJ1-5 many TRBV19 NA CASIKGHPDQPQHF TGTGCCAGTATTAAGGGACATCCCGATCAGCCCCAGCATTTT
TRBJ1-1 NA TRBV9 NA CASSFSPEIEAFF TGTGCCAGCAGCTTCAGTCCCGAGATTGAAGCTTTCTTT
TRBJ1-3 many TRBV5-4 TRBD1 CASSWAGTGKNSGNTIYF TGTGCCAGCAGCTGGGCCGGGACAGGGAAGAACTCTGGAAACACCATATATTTT
TRBJ2-7 many TRBV7-8 NA CASHGAFPRANEQYF TGTGCCAGCCATGGGGCCTTTCCGAGGGCCAACGAGCAGTACTTC
TRBJ2-5 NA TRBV12-3/TRBV12-4 NA CASSRTGNEETQYF TGTGCCAGCAGCAGAACCGGGAACGAAGAGACCCAGTACTTC
TRBJ1-6 many TRBV4-1 TRBD1 CASSHGTGGGPLHF TGCGCCAGCAGCCACGGGACAGGAGGGGGGCCCCTCCACTTT
TRBJ1-1 NA TRBV6-1 NA CASRTLQLAGHTEAFF TGTGCCAGCAGGACACTACAGCTTGCGGGACACACTGAAGCTTTCTTT
TRBJ2-2 many TRBV27 NA CASSPLNLQGAGELFF TGTGCCAGCAGCCCCCTAAATCTCCAAGGGGCTGGGGAGCTGTTTTTT
TRBJ1-6 many TRBV30 NA CAWSVQGLQNSPLHF TGTGCCTGGAGTGTTCAGGGATTACAAAATTCACCCCTCCACTTT
TRBJ2-7 NA TRBV28 NA CASSSSGSVQYF TGTGCCAGCAGTAGTAGCGGTTCCGTGCAGTACTTC
TRBJ2-5 many TRBV20-1 TRBD2 CSGRLAGGQETQYF TGCAGTGGCAGACTAGCGGGGGGTCAAGAGACCCAGTACTTC
TRBJ1-5 once TRBV2 TRBD1 CASKHDRANQPQHF TGTGCCAGCAAACATGACAGGGCCAATCAGCCCCAGCATTTT
TRBJ2-2 many TRBV27 NA CASSLSIQVDSGELFF TGTGCCAGCAGTTTATCGATACAGGTTGATTCCGGGGAGCTGTTTTTT
TRBJ2-6 many TRBV29-1 NA CSVGTGAGANVLTF TGCAGCGTTGGAACAGGTGCTGGGGCCAACGTCCTGACTTTC
TRBJ2-7 many TRBV28 NA CASSTLLTASDYEQYF TGTGCCAGCAGTACCCTCCTGACGGCGTCCGACTACGAGCAGTACTTC
TRBJ2-7 many TRBV6-5 NA CASLNSYEQYF TGTGCCAGCCTCAACTCCTACGAGCAGTACTTC
TRBJ2-2 NA TRBV28 NA CASTPPGEAGELFF TGTGCTTCCACCCCCCCAGGGGAGGCCGGGGAGCTGTTTTTT
TRBJ1-3 NA TRBV28 NA CASLRGNTIYF TGTGCCAGCCTCAGAGGAAACACCATATATTTT
TRBJ2-5 NA TRBV6-1 NA CAIRTLYQETQYF TGTGCCATCCGGACTTTGTACCAAGAGACCCAGTACTTC
TRBJ2-7 many TRBV4-2 NA CASSQNPSRSGASYEQYF TGTGCCAGCAGCCAAAACCCCTCTCGGAGCGGAGCGAGCTACGAGCAGTACTTC
TRBJ2-5 many TRBV28 TRBD1 CATTGEETQYF TGTGCCACCACAGGGGAAGAGACCCAGTACTTC
TRBJ1-6 NA TRBV7-3 NA CASSLRDSNSPLHF TGTGCCAGCAGCTTAAGGGACTCTAATTCACCCCTCCACTTT
TRBJ2-6 NA TRBV6-2/TRBV6-3 TRBD1 CASGTGASGANVLTF TGTGCCAGTGGGACAGGGGCGTCCGGGGCCAACGTCCTGACTTTC
TRBJ1-1 many TRBV6-2/TRBV6-3 NA CASRKSGGRTEAFF TGTGCCAGCAGGAAAAGCGGGGGACGCACTGAAGCTTTCTTT
TRBJ2-7 few TRBV20-1 NA CSARGQSYYEQYF TGCAGTGCTAGAGGACAGAGTTACTACGAGCAGTACTTC
TRBJ2-7 many TRBV11-2 NA CASSLGPHPTLPYEQYF TGTGCCAGCAGCTTAGGACCCCACCCCACACTTCCCTACGAGCAGTACTTC
TRBJ2-7 many TRBV20-1 TRBD1 CSARSPGTGGTHRYYEQYF TGCAGTGCTAGGTCTCCCGGGACAGGGGGAACGCATAGATACTACGAGCAGTACTTC
TRBJ2-2 many TRBV4-2 TRBD1 CASSQVEWTTGGSTGELFF TGTGCCAGCAGCCAAGTAGAATGGACCACAGGGGGTTCCACCGGGGAGCTGTTTTTT
TRBJ1-2 NA TRBV12-3/TRBV12-4 TRBD1 CASSSSDRVGGYTF TGTGCCAGCAGTTCCTCGGACAGGGTTGGTGGCTACACCTTC
TRBJ1-3 many TRBV28 NA CASSRYEDTIYF TGTGCCAGCAGCCGTTATGAGGACACCATATATTTT
TRBJ1-2 once TRBV6-1 NA CASSEGGGTGYTF TGTGCCAGCAGTGAAGGGGGAGGGACCGGCTACACCTTC
TRBJ2-2 many TRBV6-5 TRBD1 CASSYDRGRAGELFF TGTGCCAGCAGTTACGATAGGGGGCGGGCCGGGGAGCTGTTTTTT
TRBJ2-7 many TRBV28 NA CASSLLGISYEQYF TGTGCCAGCAGTTTATTAGGCATCTCCTACGAGCAGTACTTC
TRBJ2-5 many TRBV7-2 NA CASSPGRTEQETQYF TGTGCCAGCAGCCCCGGTCGGACAGAGCAAGAGACCCAGTACTTC
TRBJ2-7 many TRBV6-5 TRBD1 CASSYSPPGQGEQYF TGTGCCAGCAGTTACTCCCCGCCGGGACAGGGCGAGCAGTACTTC
TRBJ2-7 many TRBV2 NA CVSGEYLQSYEQYF TGTGTCAGCGGCGAATACCTACAGAGCTACGAGCAGTACTTC
TRBJ1-1 many TRBV4-2 TRBD1 CASSQGQGDRYTEAFF TGTGCCAGCAGCCAAGGCCAAGGGGACAGGTACACTGAAGCTTTCTTT
TRBJ1-5 NA TRBV15 NA CATSPQGNQPQHF TGTGCCACCAGCCCACAGGGCAATCAGCCCCAGCATTTT
TRBJ2-7 many TRBV28 NA CASTLDGGLYEQYF TGTGCCAGCACCCTCGACGGGGGCCTCTACGAGCAGTACTTC
TRBJ1-1 many TRBV5-5 NA CASSLRGGPVPYEAFF TGTGCCAGCAGCCTGAGAGGAGGGCCCGTCCCTTATGAAGCTTTCTTT